A single T cell receptor beta chain is shown here with its context. Its matching antigen is unknown. This entry belongs to a study of OX40 agonist ivuxolimab in advanced cancers. The overall study: As their treatment, patients were administered ivuxolimab, an agonistic anti-OX40 (CD134) antibody. The study reported partial responses in three patients: one hepatocellular carcinoma, two cutaneous melanoma. Study-level points and caveats: Dosing at 0.1 to 3.0 mg/kg was accompanied by clonal expansion of CD4+ and CD8+ blood T cells by week 6.

V shed 6 bases and J shed 2 bases, with 12 bases lying between them. There are 14 residues in the CDR3. Germline CDR1 reads MNHNS; CDR2 reads SASEGT. The data were produced by immunoSEQ multiplex PCR, yet TCRdb's version contains in-frame clones alone and is incomplete. The sample has around 38,000 clones; approximately 86% are singletons. The sample in question was CD4+ or CD8+ T cells sorted from blood, obtained in a trial of the OX40 agonist ivuxolimab. This sequence was found in an adult with an advanced solid tumor such as melanoma, head and neck, liver or kidney cancer. The V and J genes are TRBV6-1 and TRBJ2-3; D may be TRBD2 (6 bases). The CDR3 DNA follows: TGTGCCAGCAGACCGGGACTGGACACAGATACGCAGTATTTT. Translated: CASRPGLDTDTQYF.